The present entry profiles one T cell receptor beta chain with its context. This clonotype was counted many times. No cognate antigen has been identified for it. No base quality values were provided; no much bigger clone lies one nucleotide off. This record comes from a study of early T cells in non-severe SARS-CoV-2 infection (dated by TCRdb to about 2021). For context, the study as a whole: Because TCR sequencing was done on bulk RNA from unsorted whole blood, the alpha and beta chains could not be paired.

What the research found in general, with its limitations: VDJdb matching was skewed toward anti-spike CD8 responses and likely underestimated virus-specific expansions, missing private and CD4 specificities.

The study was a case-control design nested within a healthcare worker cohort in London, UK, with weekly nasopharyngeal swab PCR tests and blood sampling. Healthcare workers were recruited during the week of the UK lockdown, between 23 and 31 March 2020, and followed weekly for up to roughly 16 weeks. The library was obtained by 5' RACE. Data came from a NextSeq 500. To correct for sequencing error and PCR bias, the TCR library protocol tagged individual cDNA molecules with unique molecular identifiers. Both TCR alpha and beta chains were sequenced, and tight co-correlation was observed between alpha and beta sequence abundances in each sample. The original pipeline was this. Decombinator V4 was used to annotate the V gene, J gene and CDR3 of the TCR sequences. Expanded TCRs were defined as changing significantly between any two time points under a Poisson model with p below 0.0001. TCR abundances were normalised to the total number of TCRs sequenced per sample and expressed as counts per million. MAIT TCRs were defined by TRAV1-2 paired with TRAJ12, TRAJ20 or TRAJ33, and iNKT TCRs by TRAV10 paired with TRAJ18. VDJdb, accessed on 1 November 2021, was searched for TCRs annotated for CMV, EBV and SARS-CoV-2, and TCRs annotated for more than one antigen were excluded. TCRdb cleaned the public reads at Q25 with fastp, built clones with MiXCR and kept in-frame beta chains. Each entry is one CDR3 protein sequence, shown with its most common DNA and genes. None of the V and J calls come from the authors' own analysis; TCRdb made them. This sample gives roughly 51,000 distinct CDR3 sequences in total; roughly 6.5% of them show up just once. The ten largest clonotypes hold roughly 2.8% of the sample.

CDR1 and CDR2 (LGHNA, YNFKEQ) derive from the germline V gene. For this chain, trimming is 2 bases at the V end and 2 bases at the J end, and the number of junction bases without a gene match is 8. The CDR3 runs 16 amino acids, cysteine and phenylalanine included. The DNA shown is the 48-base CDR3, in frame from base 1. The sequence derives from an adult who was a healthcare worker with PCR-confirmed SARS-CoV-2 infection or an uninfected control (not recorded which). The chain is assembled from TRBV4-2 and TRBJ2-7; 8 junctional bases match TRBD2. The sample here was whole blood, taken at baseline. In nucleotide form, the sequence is TGTGCCAGCAGCCAATCTCCGGGGGGGCCGACCTACGAGCAGTACTTC. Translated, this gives CASSQSPGGPTYEQYF.